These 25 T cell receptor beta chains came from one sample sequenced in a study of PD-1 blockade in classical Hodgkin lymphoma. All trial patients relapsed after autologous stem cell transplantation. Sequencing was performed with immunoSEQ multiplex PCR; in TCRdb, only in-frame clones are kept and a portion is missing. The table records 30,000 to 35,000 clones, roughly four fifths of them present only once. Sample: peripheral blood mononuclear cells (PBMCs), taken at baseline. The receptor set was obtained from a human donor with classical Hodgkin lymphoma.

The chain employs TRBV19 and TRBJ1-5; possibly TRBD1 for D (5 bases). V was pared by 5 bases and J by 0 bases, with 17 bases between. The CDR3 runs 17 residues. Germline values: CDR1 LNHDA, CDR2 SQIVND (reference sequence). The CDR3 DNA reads TGTGCCAGTAGTCCCCGACAGACCCAGTATAGCAATCAGCCCCAGCATTTT. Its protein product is CASSPRQTQYSNQPQHF.

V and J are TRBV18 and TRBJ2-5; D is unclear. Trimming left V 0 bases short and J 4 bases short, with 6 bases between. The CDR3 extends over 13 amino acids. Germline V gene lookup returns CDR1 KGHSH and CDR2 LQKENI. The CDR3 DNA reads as TGTGCCAGCTCACCACCGATGGTAGAGACCCAGTACTTC. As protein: CASSPPMVETQYF.

This CDR3 reads CAWSGGYEQYF. For the CDR3, the DNA is TGTGCCTGGAGTGGGGGGTACGAGCAGTACTTC. V and J are TRBV30 and TRBJ2-7; D may match TRBD1 or TRBD2 (5 bases each). The CDR3 runs 11 residues. The germline V and J ends were trimmed by 1 base and 4 bases, with 5 bases remaining between them. The V gene's germline CDR1 is GTSNPN and CDR2 SVGIG (reference sequence). Full variable domain (outside the CDR3, taken from reference TRBV30 and TRBJ2-7): SQTIHQWPATLVQPVGSPLSLECTVEGTSNPNLYWYRQAAGRGLQLLFYSVGIGQISSEVPQNLSASRPQDRQFILSSKKLLLSDSGFYLCAWSGGYEQYFGPGTRLTVT.

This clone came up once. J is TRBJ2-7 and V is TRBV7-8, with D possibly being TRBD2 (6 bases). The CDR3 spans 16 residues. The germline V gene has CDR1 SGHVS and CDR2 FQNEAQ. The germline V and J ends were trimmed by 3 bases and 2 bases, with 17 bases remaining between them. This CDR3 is CASSFDAGGAPYEQYF. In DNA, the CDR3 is TGTGCCAGCAGCTTTGACGCTGGAGGGGCCCCCTACGAGCAGTACTTC.

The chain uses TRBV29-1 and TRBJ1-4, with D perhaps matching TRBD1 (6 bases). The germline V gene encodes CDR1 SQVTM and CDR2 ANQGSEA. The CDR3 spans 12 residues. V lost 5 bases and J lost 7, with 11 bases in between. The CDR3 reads CSVRQDFEKLFF. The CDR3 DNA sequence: TGCAGCGTTCGACAGGACTTTGAAAAACTGTTTTTT.

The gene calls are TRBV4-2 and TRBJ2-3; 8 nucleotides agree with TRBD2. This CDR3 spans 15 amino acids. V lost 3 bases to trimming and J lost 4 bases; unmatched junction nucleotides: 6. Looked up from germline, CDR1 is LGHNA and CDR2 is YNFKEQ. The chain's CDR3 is CASSHPGLESDTQYF. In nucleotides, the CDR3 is TGTGCCAGCAGCCACCCGGGACTAGAATCAGATACGCAGTATTTT.

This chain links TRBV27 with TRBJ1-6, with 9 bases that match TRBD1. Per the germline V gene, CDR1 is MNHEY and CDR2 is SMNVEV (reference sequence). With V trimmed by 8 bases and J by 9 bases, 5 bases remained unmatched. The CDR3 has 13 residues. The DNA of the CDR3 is TGTGCCAGCTCCCGGGACAGGGCTTCACCCCTCCACTTT. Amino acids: CASSRDRASPLHF.

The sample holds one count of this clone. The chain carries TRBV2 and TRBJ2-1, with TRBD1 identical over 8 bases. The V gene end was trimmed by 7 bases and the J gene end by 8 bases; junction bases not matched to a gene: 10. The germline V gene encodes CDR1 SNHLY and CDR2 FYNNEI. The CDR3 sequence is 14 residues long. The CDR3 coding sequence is TGTGCCAGCAATGGGCAGGGGGCTTGGGATGAGCAGTTCTTC. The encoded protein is CASNGQGAWDEQFF.

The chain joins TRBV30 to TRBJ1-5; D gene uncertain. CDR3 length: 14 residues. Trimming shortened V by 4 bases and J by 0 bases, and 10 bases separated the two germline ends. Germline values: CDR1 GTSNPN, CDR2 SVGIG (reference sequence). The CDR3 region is CAWNVGYSNQPQHF. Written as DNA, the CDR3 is TGTGCCTGGAACGTCGGATATAGCAATCAGCCCCAGCATTTT.

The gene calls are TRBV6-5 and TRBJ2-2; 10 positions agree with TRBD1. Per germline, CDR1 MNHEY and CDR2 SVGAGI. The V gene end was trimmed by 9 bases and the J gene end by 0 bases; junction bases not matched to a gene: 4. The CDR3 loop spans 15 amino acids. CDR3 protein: CASRQGASNTGELFF. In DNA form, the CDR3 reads TGTGCCAGTCGACAGGGGGCATCGAACACCGGGGAGCTGTTTTTT.

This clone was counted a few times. The CDR3 sequence is CASSRSTSIQGYTF. The CDR3 coding sequence is TGTGCCAGCTCACGAAGCACCTCAATACAGGGCTACACCTTC. V usage is TRBV18 and J usage is TRBJ1-2; D gene uncertain. This CDR3 has 14 residues. Deletions cut 4 bases from V and 8 bases from J, with 17 bases between. Looked up from germline, CDR1 is KGHSH and CDR2 is LQKENI.

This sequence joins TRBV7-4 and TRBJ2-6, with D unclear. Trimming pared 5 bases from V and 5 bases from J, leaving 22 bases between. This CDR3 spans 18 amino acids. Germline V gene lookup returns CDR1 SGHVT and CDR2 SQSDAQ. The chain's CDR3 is CASSVPNSSQSRANVLTF. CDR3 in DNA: TGTGCCAGCAGCGTACCCAACAGCTCACAAAGTCGGGCCAACGTCCTGACTTTC.

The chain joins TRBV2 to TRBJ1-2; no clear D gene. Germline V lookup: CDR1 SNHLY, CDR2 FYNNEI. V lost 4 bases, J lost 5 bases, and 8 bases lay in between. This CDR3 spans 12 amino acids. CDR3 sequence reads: CASSVDGYGYTF. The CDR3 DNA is TGTGCCAGCAGTGTAGACGGTTATGGCTACACCTTC.

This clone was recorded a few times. As DNA, the CDR3 is TGCGCCAGCAGCCCACCGGGTGGGGGTATCGCAGATACGCAGTATTTT. Amino acids: CASSPPGGGIADTQYF. The V call is TRBV5-1, the J call TRBJ2-3; D may match TRBD1 or TRBD2 (5 bases each). Trimming pared 4 bases from V and 4 bases from J, leaving 19 bases between. CDR3 length equals 16 residues. In germline, CDR1 is SGHRS, CDR2 YFSETQ. The full variable domain, rest sourced from reference TRBV5-1 and TRBJ2-3, is KAGVTQTPRYLIKTRGQQVTLSCSPISGHRSVSWYQQTPGQGLQFLFEYFSETQRNKGNFPGRFSGRQFSNSRSEMNVSTLELGDSALYLCASSPPGGGIADTQYFGPGTRLTVL.

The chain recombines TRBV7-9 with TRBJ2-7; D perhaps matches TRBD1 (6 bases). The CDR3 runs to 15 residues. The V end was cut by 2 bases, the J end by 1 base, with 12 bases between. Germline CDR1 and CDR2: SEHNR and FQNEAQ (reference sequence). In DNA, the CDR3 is TGTGCCAGCAGCTTAAAGGGGACATCTTCCTACGAGCAGTACTTC. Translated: CASSLKGTSSYEQYF.

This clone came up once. This chain's CDR3 is CASDEGLNYGYTF. CDR3 DNA sequence: TGTGCCAGCGATGAGGGATTGAACTATGGCTACACCTTC. This chain uses TRBV6-1 with TRBJ1-2; D gene ambiguous. CDR1 MNHNS and CDR2 SASEGT come from the germline V gene. V was trimmed by 8 bases and J by 2 bases, leaving 12 bases between them. The CDR3 extends over 13 amino acids.

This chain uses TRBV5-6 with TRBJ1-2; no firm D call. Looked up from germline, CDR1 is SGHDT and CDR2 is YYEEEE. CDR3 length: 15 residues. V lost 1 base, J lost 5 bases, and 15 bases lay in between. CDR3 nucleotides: TGTGCCAGCAGCTTGTCTACAGACACATCTTATGGCTACACCTTC. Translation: CASSLSTDTSYGYTF.

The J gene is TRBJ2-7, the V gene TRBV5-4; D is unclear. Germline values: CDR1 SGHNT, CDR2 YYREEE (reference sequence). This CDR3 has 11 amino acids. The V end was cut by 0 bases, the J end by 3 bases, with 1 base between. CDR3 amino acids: CASSLDYEQYF. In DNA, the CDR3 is TGTGCCAGCAGCTTGGACTACGAGCAGTACTTC.

Written as DNA, the CDR3 is TGTGCCAGCAGCTTGGGACAGGGGGGGAACACTGAAGCTTTCTTT. Translating it yields CASSLGQGGNTEAFF. V is TRBV5-8 and J is TRBJ1-1, with 9 bases matching TRBD1. Germline CDR1 reads SGHTS; CDR2 reads YDEGEE. The CDR3 consists of 15 residues. Trimming removed 0 bases from V and 1 base from J; junction bases left unmatched: 1. Full variable domain (outside the CDR3, taken from reference TRBV5-8 and TRBJ1-1): EAGVTQSPTHLIKTRGQQATLRCSPISGHTSVYWYQQALGLGLQFLLWYDEGEERNRGNFPPRFSGRQFPNYSSELNVNALELEDSALYLCASSLGQGGNTEAFFGQGTRLTVV.

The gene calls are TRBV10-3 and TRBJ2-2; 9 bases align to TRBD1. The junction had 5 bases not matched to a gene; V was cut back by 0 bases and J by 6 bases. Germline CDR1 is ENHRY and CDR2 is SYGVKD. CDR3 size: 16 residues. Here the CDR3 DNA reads TGTGCCATCAGTGAGTCGACTGACAGGGGGTCCGGGGAGCTGTTTTTT. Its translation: CAISESTDRGSGELFF.

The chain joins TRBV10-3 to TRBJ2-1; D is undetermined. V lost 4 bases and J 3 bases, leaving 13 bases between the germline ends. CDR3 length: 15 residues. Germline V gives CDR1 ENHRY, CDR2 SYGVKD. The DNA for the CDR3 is TGTGCCATCAGTGCCAACCCGACTGACTACAATGAGCAGTTCTTC. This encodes CAISANPTDYNEQFF.

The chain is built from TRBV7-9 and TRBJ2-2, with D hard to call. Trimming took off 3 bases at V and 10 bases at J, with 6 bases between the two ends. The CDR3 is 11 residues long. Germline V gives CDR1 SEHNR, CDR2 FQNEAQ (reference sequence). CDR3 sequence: CASSFQEELFF. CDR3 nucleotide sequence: TGTGCCAGCAGCTTCCAGGAGGAGCTGTTTTTT.

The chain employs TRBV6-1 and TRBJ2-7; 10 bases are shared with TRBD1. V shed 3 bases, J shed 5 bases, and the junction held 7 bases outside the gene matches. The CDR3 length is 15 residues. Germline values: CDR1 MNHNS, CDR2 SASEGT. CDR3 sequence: CASSEQGQGRHEQYF. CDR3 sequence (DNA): TGTGCCAGCAGTGAGCAGGGACAGGGGAGGCACGAGCAGTACTTC.

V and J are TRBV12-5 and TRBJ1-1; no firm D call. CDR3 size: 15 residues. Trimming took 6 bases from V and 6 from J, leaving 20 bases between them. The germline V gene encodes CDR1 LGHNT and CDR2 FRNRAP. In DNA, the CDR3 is TGTGCTAGTGGAGTAGGCGGCAGAGGGAGGGCTGAAGCTTTCTTT. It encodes CASGVGGRGRAEAFF.

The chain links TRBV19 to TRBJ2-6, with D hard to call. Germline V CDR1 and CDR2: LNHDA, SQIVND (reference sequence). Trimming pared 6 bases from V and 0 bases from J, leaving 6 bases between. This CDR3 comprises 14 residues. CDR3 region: CASRLLSGANVLTF. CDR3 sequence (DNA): TGTGCCAGTAGGCTGCTCTCTGGGGCCAACGTCCTGACTTTC.